The rows below give T cell receptor beta chains drawn from one sample of a study of T-cell reconstitution after alpha-beta-depleted transplantation in children. From the PCR reads, TCRdb called clonotypes with MiXCR, one entry per CDR3 protein. The sample yields about 540,000 distinct CDR3 sequences, more than 20% seen once. The specimen comprised PBMCs, sampled before TCRalphabeta/CD19-depleted stem cell transplant. The source of these receptors is a boy younger than two with Wiskott-Aldrich syndrome, due to receive a stem cell transplant. Each CDR3 is given with its conserved first and last residue. The D gene is left open where the match is weak. Only some rows state a clone size, as once, few, many or a class for expanded clones.

>TRBJ2-1|TRBD2|few|TRBV15
TGTGCCACCAGCAGAGGGGGACTAGCGGGAAACTACAATGAGCAGTTCTTC
CATSRGGLAGNYNEQFF
>TRBJ2-5|.|few|TRBV5-1
TGCGCCAGCAGCTCCCAGACTAGTAACCAAGAGACCCAGTACTTC
CASSSQTSNQETQYF
>TRBJ2-1|TRBD2|few|TRBV24-1
TGTGCCACCAGTGACCGCGGGACTAGCGGAAGCTCCTACAATGAGCAGTTCTTC
CATSDRGTSGSSYNEQFF
>TRBJ2-7|.|few|TRBV18
TGTGCCAGCTCCCCCCGAGCTTTTGACGAGCAGTACTTC
CASSPRAFDEQYF
>TRBJ1-4|.|.|TRBV4-2
TGTGCCAGCAGCAGTTCATCGGGGGAAAAACTGTTTTTT
CASSSSSGEKLFF
>TRBJ2-1|.|.|TRBV5-1
TGCGCCAGCAGCTTGCGGGGACGGAGCTCCTACAATGAGCAGTTCTTC
CASSLRGRSSYNEQFF
>TRBJ2-1|.|few|TRBV12-3/TRBV12-4
TGTGCCAGCAGTTTTTGGGGGAGGCCCAATGAGCAGTTCTTC
CASSFWGRPNEQFF
>TRBJ2-1|TRBD2|few|TRBV5-1
TGCGCCAGCAGCTTGGCCGGGGACTATTCTGAGCAGTTCTTC
CASSLAGDYSEQFF
>TRBJ2-2|TRBD2|few|TRBV5-1
TGCGCCAGCAGCTTCGCCCCTCTAGCGTCGGGAGGGCCCACCGGGGAGCTGTTTTTT
CASSFAPLASGGPTGELFF
>TRBJ1-4|.|few|TRBV11-1
TGTGCCAGCAGCTTAGTAAGGTCGACAGGCGTATTCAATGAAAAACTGTTTTTT
CASSLVRSTGVFNEKLFF
>TRBJ2-3|TRBD2|.|TRBV12-3/TRBV12-4
TGTGCCAGCAGTTTTTCGGCGGGAGCGAATACGCAGTATTTT
CASSFSAGANTQYF
>TRBJ2-5|TRBD2|.|TRBV20-1
TGCAGTGCTAGAGATCCTAGCGGGAGGAAGGAGACCCAGTACTTC
CSARDPSGRKETQYF
>TRBJ1-5|.|few|TRBV7-9
TGTGCCAGCAGCTTACAGCAGCCCCAGCATTTT
CASSLQQPQHF
>TRBJ2-7|.|few|TRBV7-2
TGTGCCAGCAGCCCCCTATCGGGAAGGGGCGAGCAGTACTTC
CASSPLSGRGEQYF
>TRBJ1-1|.|.|TRBV12-3/TRBV12-4
TGTGCCAGCAGTTTAAGTAGTAAGATACGGATGAACACTGAAGCTTTCTTT
CASSLSSKIRMNTEAFF
>TRBJ1-1|.|.|TRBV7-2
TGTGCCAGCAGCCCTAGACAGGCCCTGAACACTGAAGCTTTCTTT
CASSPRQALNTEAFF
>TRBJ1-1|TRBD1|.|TRBV18
TGTGCCAGCTCACTGGACAGGGGGCGCCGGGGGAACACTGAAGCTTTCTTT
CASSLDRGRRGNTEAFF
>TRBJ1-1|TRBD1|.|TRBV27
TGTGCCAGCAGTTTCTCGGGACAGACAGTGAACACTGAAGCTTTCTTT
CASSFSGQTVNTEAFF
>TRBJ1-2|TRBD1|few|TRBV15
TGTGCCACCAGCAGGGACAGGGGGGGCCTTAACTATGGCTACACCTTC
CATSRDRGGLNYGYTF
>TRBJ2-5|TRBD1|.|TRBV7-9
TGTGCCAGCAGCCCGAAGGACAGGGGAGAGACCCAGTACTTC
CASSPKDRGETQYF
>TRBJ1-1|.|few|TRBV29-1
TGCAGCGTTGAAGTCGCCGGCGTACAGAACACTGAAGCTTTCTTT
CSVEVAGVQNTEAFF
>TRBJ2-5|.|few|TRBV5-1
TGCGCCAGCAGCTTGGGGATAGTGGGACCTCAAGAGACCCAGTACTTC
CASSLGIVGPQETQYF